This entry is about one TCR beta chain. The CDR3 has 20 residues. Germline V gene lookup returns CDR1 LGHNA and CDR2 YNFKEQ. J was trimmed by 0 bases and V by 0 bases; bases with no gene match: 10. The sample originates from a study of blood T cells in healthy people across ages. Through a sample-barcoded 5' primer and a J-beta primer mix, a second PCR was run for roughly 6 to 11 cycles. TCRdb re-called the 5' RACE reads with MiXCR, one entry per CDR3 protein. Of about 680,000 distinct CDR3 sequences in the sample, 45% to 50% were seen once. Sequencing was done on a sample of blood. The chain employs TRBV4-2 and TRBJ1-6, with 8 bases fitting TRBD1. The origin of this receptor is a woman aged 60 to 75 in good health. The CDR3 bases are TGTGCCAGCAGCCAAGATATGGGACAGGCCCCGAGCTCCTATAATTCACCCCTCCACTTT. Amino acids: CASSQDMGQAPSSYNSPLHF.